This TCR beta chain derives from a study of blood T cell repertoires in COVID-19. Overall study context: COVID-19 samples, acute and convalescent, were from the United States, Italy and Spain. T cells, B-cell-depleted T cells, or PBMCs provided the cDNA or gDNA that served as material.

Authors' processing steps: Nucleated cell number was recorded as an estimate derived from reference gene primer amplification. Only in-frame clones appear in the TCRdb table, and some are missing; sequencing was by immunoSEQ multiplex PCR. Clonal size and the V and J genes are those of that table, whereas D and trimming came from the DNA. Here the sample spans about 34,000 clones, 75% being singletons. CDR3 length: 15 residues. V lost 4 bases to trimming and J lost 4 bases; unmatched junction nucleotides: 4. CDR1 and CDR2 from the germline V gene are MDHEN and SYDVKM. The source is an elderly man with active or convalescent COVID-19. The gene calls are TRBV28 and TRBJ2-1; 10 nucleotides align to TRBD2. Material: peripheral blood. In DNA, the CDR3 is TGTGCCAGCAGTTCTAGGACTAGCGGTTACAATGAGCAGTTCTTC. Its protein is CASSSRTSGYNEQFF.